The clone carrying this T cell receptor beta chain was seen a few times. The data were obtained in a study of CD8 T cells in Susac syndrome. When the RNA was reverse transcribed, random hexamers were used with an input of about 0.5 to 1 ug. Multiplex PCR with immunoSEQ amplified the TCR beta CDR3 across 54 Vbeta and 13 Jbeta. Via MiXCR, TCRdb re-called the immunoSEQ multiplex PCR reads, giving one row per CDR3 protein. The sample records around 80,000 distinct CDR3 sequences, roughly 94% being singletons. Trimming left V 1 base short and J 4 bases short, with 11 bases between. This CDR3 has 14 residues. From germline, CDR1 is MGHRA and CDR2 YSYEKL.

Sample: CD8+ T cells from PBMCs. The chain couples TRBV4-1 to TRBJ2-7; no reliable D call. The clonotype comes from a human donor in good health. This chain's CDR3 is CASSQGLGSYEQYF. CDR3 sequence (DNA): TGCGCCAGCAGCCAAGGGCTAGGTTCTTACGAGCAGTACTTC.